This TCR beta chain was found in a study of T-cell memory formation after mild COVID-19. TCRdb processed the 5' RACE reads anew with MiXCR; each CDR3 protein has one entry. This table holds a few hundred thousand distinct CDR3 sequences, less than 20% found once. This clonotype occurred a few times. This CDR3 has 14 residues. The V end was cut by 5 bases, the J end by 8 bases, with 18 bases between. Germline V gene lookup returns CDR1 SGHTA and CDR2 FQGTGA. The V gene is TRBV7-3, the J gene TRBJ1-2; no clear D gene. The receptor was isolated from a man aged 18 to 29 who had mild COVID-19 (a few samples of this study predate the infection). Cell type and time point are not known. Specimen: PBMCs or a T cell subset sorted from them (not recorded which). The DNA of the CDR3 is TGTGCCAGCAGCACGAAAGGAGGACTGACGGGCTACACCTTC. Translation gives CASSTKGGLTGYTF. The full variable domain, with the rest looked up from reference TRBV7-3 and TRBJ1-2, is GAGVSQTPSNKVTEKGKYVELRCDPISGHTALYWYRQSLGQGPEFLIYFQGTGAADDSGLPNDRFFAVRPEGSVSTLKIQRTERGDSAVYLCASSTKGGLTGYTFGSGTRLTVV.